This T cell receptor (beta chain) originates from a study of shared clonotypes between healthy human individuals (TCRdb year 2020). Background for the entire study: Three men and two women, aged 18 to 49 years, made up the cohort. To increase sequencing depth and limit assay-specific biases, different laboratories used diverse techniques to prepare libraries and sequence TCR repertoires. Per donor, three plates each were used for CD4 naive and CD4 memory, two for CD8 naive, and one for CD8 memory. To estimate repertoire size and how much clonotypes are shared between individuals, the study performed deep sequencing of blood TCR repertoires from roughly five healthy adults. Each donor's leukapheresis produced roughly between about 0.8 and 8.9 billion PBMCs. What the study reported, not specific to this receptor: Even with the large sequencing depth, rarefaction of the sorted-subset datasets indicated that sequencing was incomplete. Across four donors, around 5.4% of naive CD4, more than 3% of naive CD8, 2% to 2.5% of memory CD4, and 0.4% of memory CD8 clonotypes were shared. Higher generation probabilities were observed for clonotypes shared by all four sorted-subset donors than for non-shared clonotypes. Based on pairwise subsampling, the degree of clonotype sharing among donors was expected to be affected by sequencing depth. Sampling was restricted to blood, and TCR repertoires in tissues likely differ from the TCR repertoires found in blood. The genetic and exposure-history diversity represented was limited by the small number of donors. Naive subsets generally had larger estimated clonotype richness than memory subsets.

Donors were healthy HIV-negative adults with no recently reported acute infections or vaccinations. Only Caucasian adults living in Nashville, Tennessee, USA were represented among the donors. CD4+ T cells were enriched through magnetic negative selection, after which naive cells were positively selected on CD45RA and the remaining negative fraction served as the memory subset. After blood collection by leukapheresis, PBMCs were isolated using Ficoll-Histopaque density gradient centrifugation and then cryopreserved in the vapor phase of liquid nitrogen. Analytical flow cytometry was used to check the purity and quantity of every magnetically sorted T cell population. Each sorted fraction had its genomic DNA isolated and then quantified by UV absorbance on a Nanodrop 2000c. TCR CDR3 regions were amplified from genomic DNA by multiplex PCR using the deep immunoSEQ assay. Extracted genomic DNA from each cell subset was distributed evenly across all wells of several immunoSEQ 96-well plates, and each plate was treated as a replicate. For sorted subsets, about 0.2 ug genomic DNA, equal to about 30,000 T cell genomes, was loaded into each replicate PCR. Purified libraries were measured with a Qubit 3.0 fluorometer, size-checked on a Bioanalyzer 2100, and measured again with the KAPA Library Quantification kit. Each immunoSEQ 96-well plate was sequenced on its own single-read 150-cycle Illumina NextSeq 550 flow cell. The study's processing was this. Because the immunoSEQ output included only junctional sequences and no quality scores, the filtering could not be the same as the filtering used for full-length reads. To assign V/J genes and CDR3, sequences were annotated against IMGT germline references using PyIR, a Python wrapper for IgBLAST v1.9. Reads were removed for weak V/J assignments (E-value above 1e-6), missing CDR3, stop codons, out-of-frame junctions, or ambiguous translated residues. V3J clonotypes were defined as sequences sharing the same inferred V gene, J gene, and CDR3 amino acid sequence. Percentage overlap between repertoires was computed as shared unique clonotypes divided by the size of the smaller repertoire. Three approaches were used to assess repertoire richness: RTK rarefaction, the Chao1 estimator, and Recon v2.1 estimates of unobserved clonotypes. For all TCRbeta clonotypes obtained by the gDNA method from four donors, generation probabilities were computed with OLGA. TCRdb provides this immuneACCESS table in a form limited to in-frame rearrangements. Some clones are lacking; in checked studies, under half of them reflect an unresolved V gene, and why the rest are absent is not known. The V and J calls and clone size come from that table; D and trimming were worked out from the DNA. The sample yields approximately 1.1 million clones; 70% to 80% were counted once. The top ten clonotypes cover approximately 0.5% of the sample.

The germline ends are 11 bases apart after V is trimmed by 2 bases and J by 7 bases. Reading the germline V gene gives CDR1 SGHVS and CDR2 FQNEAQ. From the cysteine up to the phenylalanine, the CDR3 has a length of 14 residues. Kept here is only the CDR3 DNA, which spans 42 bases and is read in frame from base 1. On this clone: No antigen is known for it. No base qualities exist here, and no much larger clone lies one base off it.

The TCR was taken from a man younger than 30 in good health. Some clones in this sample may be carry-over from other donors' samples. The chain couples TRBV7-8 to TRBJ2-2; no D gene is confidently identified. The specimen sequenced was memory CD4+ T cells from PBMCs. The sample's cell subset or site label, in plain terms: CD45RA-negative fraction. The CDR3 in this case is CASSLRPFGGELFF. The DNA sequence follows: TGTGCCAGCAGCTTACGTCCTTTTGGCGGGGAGCTGTTTTTT.